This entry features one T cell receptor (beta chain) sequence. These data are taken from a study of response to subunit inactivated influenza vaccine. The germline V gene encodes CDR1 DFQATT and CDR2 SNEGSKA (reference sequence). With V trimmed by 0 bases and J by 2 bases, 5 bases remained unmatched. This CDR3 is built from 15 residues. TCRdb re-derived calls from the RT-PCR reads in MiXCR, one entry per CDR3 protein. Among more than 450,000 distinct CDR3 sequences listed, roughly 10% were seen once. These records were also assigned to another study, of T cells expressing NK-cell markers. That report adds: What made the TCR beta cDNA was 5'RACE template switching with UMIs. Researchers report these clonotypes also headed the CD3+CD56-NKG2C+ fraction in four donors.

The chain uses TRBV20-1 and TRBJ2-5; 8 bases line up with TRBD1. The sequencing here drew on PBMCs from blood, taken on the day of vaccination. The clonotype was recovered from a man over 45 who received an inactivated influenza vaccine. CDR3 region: CSAREGQEKQETQYF. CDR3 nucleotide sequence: TGCAGTGCTAGAGAGGGACAGGAGAAGCAAGAGACCCAGTACTTC.